The TCR beta chain under discussion was sequenced for a study of response to subunit inactivated influenza vaccine. TCRdb redid the calling of the RT-PCR reads with MiXCR, one entry per CDR3 protein. Here the sample spans about 480,000 distinct CDR3 sequences, 10% to 11% being singletons. The V gene's germline CDR1 is DFQATT and CDR2 SNEGSKA (reference sequence). The ends lost 3 bases at V and 5 bases at J; junction bases unmatched: 7. CDR3 length equals 14 residues. The origin of this receptor is a man aged 50 or older who received an inactivated influenza vaccine. The source material was PBMCs from blood, sampled 35 to 45 days after vaccination. The chain employs TRBV20-1 and TRBJ2-5; 9 bases are shared with TRBD2. CDR3 sequence (DNA): TGCAGTGCTAGTTATCGAGCGGGAGGTGAGACCCAGTACTTC. The encoded protein is CSASYRAGGETQYF.